This T cell receptor beta chain was profiled in a study of T cell responses to AZD1222 COVID-19 vaccine (dated by TCRdb to the early 2020s). Background on the whole study: AZD1222 recipients with second doses at about 4 weeks or about 12 weeks were pooled, because spike-specific TCR depth and breadth did not differ between schedules. Trial participants were enrolled into age subgroups of 18-55, 56-69 and 70-plus years, which contained approximately 150, 30 and 60 TCR-sequenced participants, respectively. A total of just over 230 trial participants underwent TCR sequencing, of whom approximately 210 received two doses of AZD1222 and 26 received two doses of the MenACWY control vaccine.

V sheds 8 bases and J sheds 4 bases, leaving 11 bases between their ends. From its cysteine to its phenylalanine, the CDR3 spans 13 amino acids. The only DNA kept is the CDR3, 39 bases in frame from the first base. The CDR1 and CDR2 encoded by the germline V gene are SGHTA and FQGTGA. Results and caveats for the whole study, not just this receptor: Vaccine-associated CD4 TCRs spanned the whole spike protein, with dominant responses in regions 160-218 and 743-854. No day 14 peak-response samples were available, so repertoires were characterized only after the peak T cell response. A significant rise in spike-specific TCR breadth and depth was observed after two AZD1222 doses relative to day 0 and relative to MenACWY recipients. Most participants were white British and females outnumbered males, and the authors suggested that clonal diversity may have been underestimated. The 56-69-year group was small, and its depth increase did not reach significance, likely because of low power. Nearly half of unique spike-specific TCRs reportedly recognized epitopes outside regions mutated in the B.1.351 and B.1.1.7 variants. Conclusions about previously exposed vaccinees are limited because only five or six AZD1222 recipients were SARS-CoV-2 seropositive at baseline.

This clone is judged medium-sized (0.01 to 0.1%). Its antigen remains undetermined. The input lacks base qualities; no much larger clone sits a single base away. The sample's time point, from its label and the paper: baseline before first vaccination. The vaccinee samples were drawn from two UK trials, COV001 and COV002, one of which was a single-blind randomized controlled phase 2/3 trial testing AZD1222 (ChAdOx1 nCoV-19) in healthy adults. Trial participant PBMC samples were collected at day 0 and day 28 after the second dose for TCRbeta chain sequencing. The CDR3 regions of human TCRbeta chains were analyzed by immunosequencing. In the paper's pipeline: Repertoire TCRs were matched against a reference library of SARS-CoV-2-specific TCRs generated with the MIRA antigen-specificity platform. Breadth was defined as the fraction of unique TCRs that were SARS-CoV-2-associated, and depth was defined as the fraction of total T cells that were SARS-CoV-2-associated. Each spike-specific TCR was assigned to its reactive spike region and to a CD4 or CD8 class using the MIRA data. Log10-transformed breadth and depth values were compared by one-way ANOVA with Sidak's multiple comparisons tests. Not all clones reach the TCRdb copy of this immuneACCESS table, which keeps in-frame sequences only. Checked studies attribute under half of the gap to unresolved V genes and leave the rest unexplained. That table gives V, J and clone size, and the DNA gave D and trimming. The sample table contains 150,000 or so clones; only one count was recorded for roughly 90% of them. The top ten clonotypes cover around 1.3% of the sample.

The sequencing used peripheral blood, collected on day 0 of AZD1222 vaccination. This chain is built from TRBV7-3 and TRBJ2-2; the D segment cannot be called with confidence. The TCR originated in an adult in good health. CDR3 protein: CASALRPTGELFF. The nucleotide sequence reads TGTGCCAGCGCCCTTAGGCCCACCGGGGAGCTGTTTTTT.